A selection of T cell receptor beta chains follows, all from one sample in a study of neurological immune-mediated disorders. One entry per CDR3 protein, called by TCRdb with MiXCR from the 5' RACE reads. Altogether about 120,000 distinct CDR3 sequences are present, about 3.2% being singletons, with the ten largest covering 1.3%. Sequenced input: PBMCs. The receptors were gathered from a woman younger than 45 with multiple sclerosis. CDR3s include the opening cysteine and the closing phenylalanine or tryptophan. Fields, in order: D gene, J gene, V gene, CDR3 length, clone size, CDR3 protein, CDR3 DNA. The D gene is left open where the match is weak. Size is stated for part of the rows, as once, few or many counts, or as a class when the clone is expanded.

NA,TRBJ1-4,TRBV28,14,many,CASSPNPTNEKLFF,TGTGCCAGCAGCCCAAACCCAACTAATGAAAAACTGTTTTTT
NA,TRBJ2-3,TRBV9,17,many,CASSVDPRGLVEDTQYF,TGTGCCAGCAGCGTAGACCCAAGGGGTTTAGTAGAAGATACGCAGTATTTT
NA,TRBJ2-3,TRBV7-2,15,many,CASSHDGTRTDTQYF,TGTGCCAGCAGCCACGACGGAACCCGCACAGATACGCAGTATTTT
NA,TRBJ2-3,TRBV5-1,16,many,CASSREVRQGTDTQYF,TGCGCCAGCAGCAGGGAGGTCCGACAGGGTACAGATACGCAGTATTTT
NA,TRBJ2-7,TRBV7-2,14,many,CASSLTGRADEQYF,TGTGCCAGCAGCCTCACAGGGAGAGCTGACGAGCAGTACTTC
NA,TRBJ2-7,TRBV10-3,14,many,CATRLQGSTTEQYF,TGTGCCACCCGTTTACAGGGTTCTACTACGGAGCAGTACTTC
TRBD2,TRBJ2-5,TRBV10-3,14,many,CAISLAGVEETQYF,TGTGCCATCAGTCTAGCGGGAGTTGAAGAGACCCAGTACTTC
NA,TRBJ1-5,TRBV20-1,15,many,CSASIGGRFNQPQHF,TGCAGTGCTAGTATAGGGGGACGGTTTAATCAGCCCCAGCATTTT
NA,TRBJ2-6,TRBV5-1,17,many,CASSLHQGWSGANVLTF,TGCGCCAGCAGCTTGCACCAGGGTTGGTCTGGGGCCAACGTCCTGACTTTC
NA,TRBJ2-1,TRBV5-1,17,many,CASSSSAQSPGNNEQFF,TGCGCCAGCAGCTCGTCTGCCCAGTCCCCAGGGAACAATGAGCAGTTCTTC
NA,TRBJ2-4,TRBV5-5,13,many,CASSAGFKNIQYF,TGTGCCAGCAGCGCCGGGTTTAAGAACATTCAGTACTTC
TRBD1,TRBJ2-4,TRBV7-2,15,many,CASSLATGGLNIQYF,TGTGCCAGCAGCTTAGCAACAGGGGGCTTGAACATTCAGTACTTC
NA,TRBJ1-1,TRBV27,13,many,CASRGGLNTEAFF,TGTGCCAGCCGGGGGGGATTGAACACTGAAGCTTTCTTT
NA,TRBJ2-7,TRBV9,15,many,CASSVAVGSSYEQYF,TGTGCCAGCAGCGTAGCGGTGGGGAGCTCCTACGAGCAGTACTTC
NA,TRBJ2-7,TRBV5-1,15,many,CASSLDSGGLGEQYF,TGCGCCAGCAGCTTGGATTCTGGGGGGCTTGGAGAGCAGTACTTC
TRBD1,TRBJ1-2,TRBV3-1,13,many,CASRQQTGGGYTF,TGTGCCAGCAGACAACAGACAGGGGGCGGCTACACCTTC
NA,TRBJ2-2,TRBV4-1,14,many,CASSQDRRTGELFF,TGCGCCAGCAGCCAAGATCGGAGAACCGGGGAGCTGTTTTTT
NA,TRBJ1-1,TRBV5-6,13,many,CASSLLDRTEAFF,TGTGCCAGCAGCTTGCTCGACCGCACTGAAGCTTTCTTT
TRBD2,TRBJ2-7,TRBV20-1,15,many,CSASRWGRGGDEQYF,TGCAGTGCTAGTAGGTGGGGACGGGGGGGCGACGAGCAGTACTTC
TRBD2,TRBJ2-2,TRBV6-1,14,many,CASSHSGGTGELFF,TGTGCCAGCAGTCATAGCGGGGGGACCGGGGAGCTGTTTTTT
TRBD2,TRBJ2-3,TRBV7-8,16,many,CASSQRTSGNTDTQYF,TGTGCCAGCAGCCAACGGACTAGCGGGAACACAGATACGCAGTATTTT
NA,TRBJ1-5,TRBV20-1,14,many,CSALTGSTNQPQHF,TGCAGTGCTCTTACAGGGAGCACCAATCAGCCCCAGCATTTT
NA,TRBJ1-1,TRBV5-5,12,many,CASSPSAGDAFF,TGTGCCAGCAGCCCGTCGGCGGGTGATGCTTTCTTT
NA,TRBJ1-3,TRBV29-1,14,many,CSVDRDSSGNTIYF,TGCAGCGTTGATCGGGATAGCTCTGGAAACACCATATATTTT
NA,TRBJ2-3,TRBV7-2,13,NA,CASSGTTTDTQYF,TGTGCCAGCAGCGGGACCACAACAGATACGCAGTATTTT
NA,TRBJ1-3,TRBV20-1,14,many,CSAMARISGNTIYF,TGCAGTGCTATGGCCCGGATCTCTGGAAACACCATATATTTT
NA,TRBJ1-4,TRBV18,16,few,CASSPSGTTTNEKLFF,TGTGCCAGCTCACCCTCAGGGACAACAACTAATGAAAAACTGTTTTTT
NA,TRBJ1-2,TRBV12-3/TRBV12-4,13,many,CASSLAPNYGYTF,TGTGCCAGCAGTTTAGCGCCCAACTATGGCTACACCTTC
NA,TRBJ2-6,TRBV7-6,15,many,CASSFSGSGANVLTF,TGTGCCAGCAGCTTTTCAGGGTCAGGGGCCAACGTCCTGACTTTC
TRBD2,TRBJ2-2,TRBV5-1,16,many,CASSTGLAGGTGELFF,TGCGCCAGCAGCACCGGACTAGCGGGGGGGACCGGGGAGCTGTTTTTT
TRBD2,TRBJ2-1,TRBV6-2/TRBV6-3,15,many,CASSISGSSYNEQFF,TGTGCCAGCAGTATAAGCGGGAGCTCCTACAATGAGCAGTTCTTC
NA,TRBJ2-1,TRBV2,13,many,CASSVVSWNEQFF,TGTGCCAGCAGTGTGGTTTCCTGGAATGAGCAGTTCTTC
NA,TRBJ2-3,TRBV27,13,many,CASSSQGTDTQYF,TGTGCCAGCAGTTCCCAAGGTACAGATACGCAGTATTTT
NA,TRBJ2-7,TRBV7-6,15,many,CASSLRFRGSYEQYF,TGTGCCAGCAGCTTAAGGTTCCGCGGTAGCTACGAGCAGTACTTC
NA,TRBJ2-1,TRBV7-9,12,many,CASSLPGGEQFF,TGTGCCAGCAGCTTACCTGGTGGTGAGCAGTTCTTC
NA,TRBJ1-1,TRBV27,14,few,CASSPRLVNTEAFF,TGTGCCAGCAGCCCCCGGCTGGTGAACACTGAAGCTTTCTTT
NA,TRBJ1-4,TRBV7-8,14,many,CASSLAEGGEKLFF,TGTGCCAGCAGCTTAGCGGAAGGGGGGGAAAAACTGTTTTTT
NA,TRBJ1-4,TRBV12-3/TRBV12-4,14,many,CASSLDQTREKLFF,TGTGCCAGCAGTCTCGATCAAACGAGGGAAAAACTGTTTTTT
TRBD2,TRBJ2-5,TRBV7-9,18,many,CASSFNLLRRESRETQYF,TGTGCCAGCAGCTTTAACCTGCTGAGGCGGGAGAGTCGGGAGACCCAGTACTTC
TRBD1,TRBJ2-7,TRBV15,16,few,CATRWEFRDRVGDQYF,TGTGCCACCCGGTGGGAATTCCGGGACAGGGTCGGGGATCAGTACTTC
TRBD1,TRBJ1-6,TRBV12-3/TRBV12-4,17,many,CASSISGDRREGSPLHF,TGTGCCAGCTCAATATCGGGGGACAGGCGCGAGGGTTCACCCCTCCACTTT
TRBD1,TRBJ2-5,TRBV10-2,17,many,CASNLGWTGGPQETQYF,TGCGCCAGCAACCTAGGGTGGACAGGGGGCCCTCAAGAGACCCAGTACTTC
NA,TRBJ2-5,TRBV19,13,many,CASSMLGQETQYF,TGTGCCAGTAGTATGTTAGGGCAAGAGACCCAGTACTTC
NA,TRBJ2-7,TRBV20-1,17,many,CSARARGRSGSSYEQYF,TGCAGTGCTAGAGCCCGGGGAAGGAGCGGCTCTTCCTACGAGCAGTACTTC
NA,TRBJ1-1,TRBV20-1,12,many,CSANPAGVEAFF,TGCAGTGCTAACCCCGCCGGGGTTGAAGCTTTCTTT
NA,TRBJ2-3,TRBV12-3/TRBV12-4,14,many,CASSLSLSTDTQYF,TGTGCCAGCAGTTTATCGCTAAGCACAGATACGCAGTATTTT